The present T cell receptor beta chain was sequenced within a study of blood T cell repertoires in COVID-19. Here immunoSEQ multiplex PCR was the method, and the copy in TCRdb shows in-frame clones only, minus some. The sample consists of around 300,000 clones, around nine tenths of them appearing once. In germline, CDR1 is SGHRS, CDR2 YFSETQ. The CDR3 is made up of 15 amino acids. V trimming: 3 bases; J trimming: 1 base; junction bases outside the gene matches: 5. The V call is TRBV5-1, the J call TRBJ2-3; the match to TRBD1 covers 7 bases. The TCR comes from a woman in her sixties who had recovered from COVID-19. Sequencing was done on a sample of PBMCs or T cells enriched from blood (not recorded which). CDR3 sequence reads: CASSSQGPGTDTQYF. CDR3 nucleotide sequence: TGCGCCAGCAGCTCACAGGGGCCGGGCACAGATACGCAGTATTTT. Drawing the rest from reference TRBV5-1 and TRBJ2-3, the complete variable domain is KAGVTQTPRYLIKTRGQQVTLSCSPISGHRSVSWYQQTPGQGLQFLFEYFSETQRNKGNFPGRFSGRQFSNSRSEMNVSTLELGDSALYLCASSSQGPGTDTQYFGPGTRLTVL.